This passage covers 3 T cell receptor beta chains from one sample sequenced in a study of control samples from healthy donors and cancer patients. The method was immunoSEQ multiplex PCR; TCRdb's version includes in-frame clones alone and lacks a portion of them. The sample lists tens of thousands of clones, about four fifths occurring once. The sample taken for sequencing was blood. These receptor sequences come from an older man in good health.

This clone was seen at least ten times. The rearrangement links TRBV3-1 (or the pseudogene TRBV3-2) to TRBJ1-2; D is perhaps TRBD1 (6 bases). The CDR3 is 15 residues long. Germline CDR1 LGHDT, CDR2 YNNKEL (reference sequence). V was clipped by 4 bases and J by 8 bases, with 20 bases between them. The CDR3 nucleotides are TGTGCCAGCAGCCTATTGAGAGGGACAACTGGGGGCTACACCTTC. As protein: CASSLLRGTTGGYTF.

The chain carries TRBV27 and TRBJ1-5; TRBD1 aligns across 7 bases. The V gene end was trimmed by 5 bases and the J gene end by 3 bases; junction bases not matched to a gene: 10. Per germline, CDR1 MNHEY and CDR2 SMNVEV (reference sequence). There are 16 residues in the CDR3. This chain's CDR3 is CASSPAWTGSNQPQHF. The DNA of the CDR3 is TGTGCCAGCAGTCCCGCGTGGACAGGCTCCAATCAGCCCCAGCATTTT.

V and J are TRBV7-2 and TRBJ2-5; 8 bases fit TRBD2. The germline V gene encodes CDR1 SGHTA and CDR2 FQGNSA. The CDR3 spans 15 residues. V shed 5 bases and J 5 bases; nucleotides not matched to a gene: 10. The chain's CDR3 is CASSINGGAGETQYF. Written as DNA, the CDR3 is TGTGCCAGCAGCATTAACGGGGGGGCCGGGGAGACCCAGTACTTC. Using reference TRBV7-2 and TRBJ2-5 for the parts outside the CDR3, the full variable domain is GAGVSQSPSNKVTEKGKDVELRCDPISGHTALYWYRQSLGQGLEFLIYFQGNSAPDKSGLPSDRFSAERTGGSVSTLTIQRTQQEDSAVYLCASSINGGAGETQYFGPGTRLLVL.